The source of this TCR beta chain is a study of metastatic and nonmetastatic thyroid tumors. Study context: Across blood and tumor or nodule tissue, repertoires from malignant and benign thyroid patients were compared with one another. Study-wide points: TCR beta diversity was reportedly significantly higher in malignant thyroid tumors than benign nodules, in blood and tumor.

TCRdb re-processed the PCR reads through MiXCR. The sample carries around 44,000 clones, over 25% recorded once. Before thyroid surgery, none of the patients had received any treatment. This clone was found a few times. Its antigen is unknown. The clonotype originates from a male donor with papillary thyroid cancer or a benign thyroid nodule (not recorded which). Some clones in this sample may be carry-over from other donors' samples. The sample comprised blood.

CDR3 residues: CAISEQEWDTEAFF. The CDR3 DNA sequence: TGTGCCATCAGTGAGCAAGAGTGGGACACTGAAGCTTTCTTT. The rearrangement joins TRBV10-3 to TRBJ1-1; D ambiguous. The CDR3 runs 14 residues. The germline V gene has CDR1 ENHRY and CDR2 SYGVKD. Deletions cut 2 bases from V and 3 bases from J, with 10 bases between.